The next 16 T cell receptor beta chains were all read from a single sample in a study of blood T cell repertoires in COVID-19. Sequencing used immunoSEQ multiplex PCR; TCRdb keeps in-frame clones, though not all of them. Of 210,000 or so clones listed, roughly 84% are singletons. The sample taken for sequencing was peripheral blood. These TCRs come from a man between 40 and 49 years old with active or convalescent COVID-19.

The chain uses TRBV30 and TRBJ2-3, with a weak D call TRBD2 (5 bases). V gave up 0 bases and J gave up 1 base, with 11 bases separating them. Germline V gene sequence: CDR1 GTSNPN, CDR2 SVGIG (reference sequence). CDR3 length: 15 amino acids. In nucleotides, the CDR3 is TGTGCCTGGAGTGTATATCGGGGAGGCACAGATACGCAGTATTTT. Its translation: CAWSVYRGGTDTQYF.

The chain links TRBV3-1 (or the pseudogene TRBV3-2) to TRBJ1-1; D unresolved. V lost 4 bases to trimming and J lost 2 bases, with 11 bases between them. The CDR3 runs 14 residues. From germline, CDR1 is LGHDT and CDR2 YNNKEL (reference sequence). For the CDR3, the DNA is TGTGCCAGCAGCCCCCGACCGACTAACACTGAAGCTTTCTTT. This codes for CASSPRPTNTEAFF.

The V call is TRBV19, the J call TRBJ1-5; 11 bases map to TRBD1. V was clipped by 4 bases and J by 10 bases; unmatched bases: 9. This CDR3 contains 15 residues. Germline V gene sequence: CDR1 LNHDA, CDR2 SQIVND (reference sequence). CDR3 sequence reads: CASSRPGTGGFPQHF. CDR3 nucleotides: TGTGCCAGTAGTAGACCCGGGACAGGGGGTTTCCCCCAGCATTTT.

V is TRBV7-7 and J is TRBJ2-3, with 8 bases matching TRBD2. The germline V gene encodes CDR1 SSHAT and CDR2 FNYEAQ (reference sequence). The CDR3 sequence is 16 residues long. J gave up 0 bases and V 2 bases, and 4 bases lay outside the gene matches. CDR3 sequence (DNA): TGTGCCAGCAGCTTAATGGCGGGGGGTAGCACAGATACGCAGTATTTT. Its protein product is CASSLMAGGSTDTQYF.

V is TRBV4-2 and J is TRBJ1-4; 9 nucleotides align to TRBD1. The CDR3 extends over 18 amino acids. Germline assignment: CDR1 LGHNA and CDR2 YNFKEQ. The junction had 9 bases not matched to a gene; V was cut back by 1 base and J by 3 bases. The CDR3 here is CASSQGQGVIAANEKLFF. The CDR3 DNA follows: TGTGCCAGCAGCCAAGGACAGGGGGTCATAGCCGCTAATGAAAAACTGTTTTTT.

This chain uses TRBV7-9 with TRBJ2-2; 15 bases align to TRBD2. V lost 3 bases to trimming and J lost 0 bases; unmatched junction nucleotides: 2. CDR1 is SEHNR, CDR2 FQNEAQ, per germline (reference sequence). CDR3 length: 18 residues. The chain's CDR3 is CASSFRTSGRANTGELFF. The CDR3 DNA reads as TGTGCCAGCAGCTTCCGGACTAGCGGGAGGGCGAACACCGGGGAGCTGTTTTTT.

The genes are TRBV7-3 and TRBJ2-2, with D hard to call. The CDR3 consists of 12 residues. The V gene lost 5 bases and the J gene lost 3 bases, with 4 bases spanning the gap. Germline CDR1 and CDR2: SGHTA and FQGTGA. The CDR3 region has the DNA TGTGCCAGCAGCCCGTACACCGGGGAGCTGTTTTTT. Its translation is CASSPYTGELFF.

The chain's CDR3 is CASSYEDMNTEAFF. CDR3 sequence (DNA): TGTGCCAGCAGTTACGAGGATATGAACACTGAAGCTTTCTTT. The chain employs TRBV6-6 and TRBJ1-1; D gene uncertain. The CDR3 totals 14 residues. V was clipped by 2 bases and J by 0 bases, with 7 bases between them. CDR1 is MNHNY and CDR2 is SVGAGI in the germline V gene (reference sequence).

The genes are TRBV12-5 and TRBJ1-1; TRBD1 is a possible D gene (6 bases). Trimming pared 7 bases from V and 5 bases from J, leaving 17 bases between. The CDR3 is 14 residues long. Germline assignment: CDR1 LGHNT and CDR2 FRNRAP. CDR3 amino acids: CASVGGPLRTEAFF. For the CDR3, the DNA is TGTGCTAGTGTGGGGGGGCCTTTAAGGACTGAAGCTTTCTTT.

V gene TRBV6-5 combines with J gene TRBJ1-2; D might be TRBD1 (6 bases). The CDR3 is made up of 15 amino acids. Trimming left V 6 bases short and J 4 bases short, with 18 bases between. Germline CDR1 is MNHEY and CDR2 is SVGAGI. The CDR3 reads CASRLVQGSGYGYTF. CDR3 nucleotide sequence: TGTGCCAGCAGACTCGTACAGGGTTCGGGCTATGGCTACACCTTC.

The V and J genes are TRBV6-5 and TRBJ1-2, with 12 bases matching TRBD1. Germline V lookup: CDR1 MNHEY, CDR2 SVGAGI. This CDR3 comprises 14 residues. Unmatched junction bases numbered 2, after V lost 2 bases and J lost 7 bases. DNA for the CDR3: TGTGCCAGCAGTTACGGGGGACAGGGGGCTGGCTACACCTTC. Protein: CASSYGGQGAGYTF.

The chain couples TRBV6-6 to TRBJ1-2; D remains unclear. This CDR3 region has 11 residues. Germline V gene sequence: CDR1 MNHNY, CDR2 SVGAGI (reference sequence). V lost 6 bases, J lost 2 bases, and 4 bases lay in between. The DNA for the CDR3 is TGTGCCAGCAGCCTCAACTATGGCTACACCTTC. It yields the protein CASSLNYGYTF.

V gene TRBV9 combines with J gene TRBJ2-1; 11 nucleotides match TRBD2. CDR1 and CDR2 (germline): SGDLS, YYNGEE. CDR3 length: 15 residues. J gave up 6 bases and V 4 bases, and 6 bases lay outside the gene matches. The CDR3 here is CASSTTSGSTNEQFF. The CDR3 coding sequence is TGTGCCAGCAGCACAACTAGCGGGAGTACCAATGAGCAGTTCTTC.

Only one count was recorded for this clone. This sequence joins TRBV19 and TRBJ1-2; TRBD1 might be the D (5 bases). Germline values: CDR1 LNHDA, CDR2 SQIVND (reference sequence). The ends were cut back, 7 bases at V and 4 bases at J, with 16 bases in the middle. This CDR3 is built from 14 residues. The DNA of the CDR3 is TGTGCCAGTATTAGGCGAGGGGAGGGCTATGGCTACACCTTC. Amino acid sequence: CASIRRGEGYGYTF.

The chain employs TRBV9 and TRBJ1-2, with D tentatively TRBD1 (6 bases). CDR1 and CDR2 (germline): SGDLS, YYNGEE. The CDR3 length is 14 residues. The V end lost 0 bases, the J end lost 2 bases, and 8 bases lay between the germline ends. CDR3 bases: TGTGCCAGCAGCGTAGGGCAGGGGAACTATGGCTACACCTTC. Translation: CASSVGQGNYGYTF.

The genes are TRBV5-4 and TRBJ1-2, with D maybe TRBD1 (5 bases). CDR1 SGHNT and CDR2 YYREEE come from the germline V gene (reference sequence). The CDR3 runs 15 residues. The V gene lost 1 base and the J gene lost 3 bases, with 13 bases spanning the gap. Here the CDR3 reads CASSLSRKGYYGYTF. In DNA, the CDR3 is TGTGCCAGCAGCTTGAGTAGGAAGGGGTACTATGGCTACACCTTC.